This T cell receptor (beta chain) was documented in a study of T cell repertoires in cytomegalovirus infection. Across the whole study: The authors relied on CMV epitopes, both recently identified HLA-C-restricted and well-studied HLA-B-restricted. Study results and caveats: The cumulative frequency of public TCR beta families distinguished individuals who carried CMV together with the relevant HLA. The response measured ex vivo was dominated by TCR beta clonotypes (HLA-C-restricted and CMV-specific).

The V gene lost 0 bases and the J gene lost 4 bases, with 17 bases spanning the gap. Germline loops: CDR1 KGHDR, CDR2 SFDVKD. This CDR3 is 18 amino acids long. In its sample, this clonotype was seen once. Antigen unknown. TCRdb reprocessed the reads with MiXCR, giving one entry per CDR3 protein. The profile shows hundreds of thousands of distinct CDR3 sequences, approximately 32% of them singletons. The specimen was cultured CD8+ T cells from PBMCs, collected from culture after CMV antigen stimulation. The V gene is TRBV24-1, the J gene TRBJ2-2; D might be TRBD1 (5 bases). The sequence was obtained from a human donor in good health (CMV status not recorded). Some clones in this sample may be carry-over from other donors' samples. CDR3 in DNA: TGTGCCACCAGTGATTTGTCATCCAGGGCTTGGGGCACCGGGGAGCTGTTTTTT. Its protein is CATSDLSSRAWGTGELFF.